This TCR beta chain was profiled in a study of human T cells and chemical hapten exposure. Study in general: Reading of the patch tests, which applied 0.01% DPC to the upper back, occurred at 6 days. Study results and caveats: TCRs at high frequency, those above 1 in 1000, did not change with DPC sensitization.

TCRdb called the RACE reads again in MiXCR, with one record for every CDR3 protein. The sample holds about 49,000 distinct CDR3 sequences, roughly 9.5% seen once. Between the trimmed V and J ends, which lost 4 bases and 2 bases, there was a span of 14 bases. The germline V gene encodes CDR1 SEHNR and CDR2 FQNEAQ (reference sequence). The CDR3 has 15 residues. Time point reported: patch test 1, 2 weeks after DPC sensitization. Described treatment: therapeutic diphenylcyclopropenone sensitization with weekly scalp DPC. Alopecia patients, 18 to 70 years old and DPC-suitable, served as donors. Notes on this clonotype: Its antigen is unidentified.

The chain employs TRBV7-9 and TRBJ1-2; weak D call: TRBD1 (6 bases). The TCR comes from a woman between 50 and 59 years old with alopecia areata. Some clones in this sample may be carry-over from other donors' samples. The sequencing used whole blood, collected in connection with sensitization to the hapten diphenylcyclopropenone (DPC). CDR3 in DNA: TGTGCCAGCAGCTCCGACGGGGGCGGGAACTATGGCTACACCTTC. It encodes CASSSDGGGNYGYTF.